These 31 T cell receptor beta chains were all obtained from the same sample, sequenced in a study of regulatory T cells in long-lasting Graves disease. To make TCR beta libraries, researchers used iRepertoire HTBI primers and Arm-PCR of CDR3 regions. TCRdb processed the multiplex PCR reads anew with MiXCR; each CDR3 protein has one entry. This table has roughly 560,000 distinct CDR3 sequences, 12% appearing once. The sample's time point: newly diagnosed GD, antithyroid drugs for less than 3 months. Researchers made the TCR library from RNA that was extracted from PBMCs. The data also belong to a second study, concerning T cells in Graves' hyperthyroidism and ophthalmopathy.

The source material was peripheral blood mononuclear cells (PBMCs), sampled at new diagnosis, from a patient treated with antithyroid drugs. The receptors were gathered from a woman aged 25 to 39 with Graves disease.

This clonotype was seen repeatedly, ten times or more. This chain joins TRBV3-1 and TRBJ1-2; maybe TRBD1 (6 bases). V was pared by 4 bases and J by 6 bases, with 9 bases between. The CDR3 consists of 12 residues. Germline CDR1 reads LGHDT; CDR2 reads YNNKEL (reference sequence). CDR3 nucleotides: TGTGCCAGCAGCCCCAACAGGGATGGCTACACCTTC. Translation gives CASSPNRDGYTF.

This clonotype was found many times. V is TRBV6-1 and J is TRBJ2-4; 7 positions agree with TRBD1. Germline CDR1 is MNHNS and CDR2 is SASEGT. CDR3 length: 15 amino acids. V lost 6 bases to trimming and J lost 2 bases; unmatched junction nucleotides: 7. The CDR3, as DNA: TGTGCCAGCAGGGGAGACAGGGATCCCAAAAACATTCAGTACTTC. Translation: CASRGDRDPKNIQYF.

This clonotype occurred many times. The CDR3, as DNA: TGCAGTGCTCCTTGGGAAAGCACAGATACGCAGTATTTT. It codes for CSAPWESTDTQYF. The rearrangement joins TRBV20-1 to TRBJ2-3; D is unclear. Germline values: CDR1 DFQATT, CDR2 SNEGSKA (reference sequence). CDR3 length: 13 residues. V was trimmed by 5 bases and J by 0 bases, leaving 9 bases between them.

In this sample, this clonotype turned up many times. V usage is TRBV25-1 and J usage is TRBJ1-5; no clear D gene. The V end was cut by 5 bases, the J end by 3 bases, with 11 bases between. Germline assignment: CDR1 MGHDK and CDR2 SYGVNS. The CDR3 extends over 14 amino acids. CDR3: CASSHGISNQPQHF. CDR3 DNA: TGTGCCAGCAGTCACGGTATTTCCAATCAGCCCCAGCATTTT.

This chain links TRBV2 with TRBJ2-1; 14 bases map to TRBD2. The CDR3 extends over 15 amino acids. J gave up 9 bases and V 6 bases, and 7 bases lay outside the gene matches. The germline CDR1 and CDR2 sequences are SNHLY and FYNNEI. This CDR3 reads CASRGLAGELGEQFF. The CDR3 DNA follows: TGTGCCAGCAGGGGACTAGCGGGAGAGTTAGGTGAGCAGTTCTTC.

In this sample, this clonotype turned up many times. CDR3 bases: TGTGCCAGCAGCCGGGACAGGGGCCCTGAAGCTTTCTTT. Protein sequence: CASSRDRGPEAFF. J is TRBJ1-1 and V is TRBV11-2; TRBD1 agrees at 10 bases. There are 13 residues in the CDR3. V gave up 5 bases and J gave up 6 bases; unmatched junction bases: 3. Looked up from germline, CDR1 is SGHAT and CDR2 is FQNNGV.

As to this clonotype: A much larger clone is a single base away; this may be a read error. The chain joins TRBV2 to TRBJ1-2, with D uncertain. The CDR3 is 13 residues long. Germline V gives CDR1 SNHLY, CDR2 FYNNEI. The CDR3 nucleotides are TGTGCCAGCAGTGAAGGGACGGACTATGGCTACGCCTTC. It yields the protein CASSEGTDYGYAF.

As to this clonotype: This may be a read error: a much more frequent sequence differs by one nucleotide. This rearrangement joins TRBV10-3 to TRBJ2-5; D is perhaps TRBD1 or TRBD2 (5 bases each). V was cut by 10 bases and J by 1 base, with 10 bases left in between. CDR1 ENHRY and CDR2 SYGVKD come from the germline V gene. This CDR3 has 12 residues. The CDR3 nucleotides read TGTGCCACCCGGGGCCCCCAAGAGACCCAGTACTTC. This encodes CATRGPQETQYF.

This clonotype was counted a few times. The rearrangement joins TRBV7-2 to TRBJ1-3; D call uncertain. Germline V gene data show CDR1 as SGHTA and CDR2 as FQGNSA. This CDR3 is 13 amino acids long. Trimming took 5 bases from V and 8 from J, leaving 13 bases between them. CDR3 in amino acids: CASSPGVWDTIYF. The CDR3 DNA reads TGTGCCAGCAGCCCTGGGGTCTGGGACACCATATATTTT.

This clonotype was detected ten times or more. CDR3 nucleotide sequence: TGTGCCATCAGTGAGTCCCAGCAAGAGACCCAGTACTTC. Protein: CAISESQQETQYF. The chain employs TRBV10-3 and TRBJ2-5; D not resolved. The CDR3 is made up of 13 amino acids. Trimming removed 0 bases from V and 2 bases from J, with 4 bases in between. Per germline, CDR1 ENHRY and CDR2 SYGVKD.

At least ten counts were recorded for this clonotype. The V and J genes are TRBV29-1 and TRBJ2-7; D gene unclear. This CDR3 has 12 amino acids. V shed 6 bases and J shed 3 bases, with 12 bases lying between them. Germline V lookup: CDR1 SQVTM, CDR2 ANQGSEA. The CDR3 nucleotides are TGCAGCGTGGCGGCAGCAGGCTACGAGCAGTACTTC. Amino acid sequence: CSVAAAGYEQYF.

Notes on this clonotype: One base away lies a much larger clone, so this may be a sequencing read error. The CDR3 loop reads CVSSLGGTSGTAYNEQFF. As DNA, the CDR3 is TGTGTCAGCAGCTTAGGCGGGACTAGCGGGACGGCGTACAATGAGCAGTTCTTC. The chain combines TRBV12-3 or TRBV12-4 with TRBJ2-1, with 13 bases aligning to TRBD2. The CDR3 sequence is 18 residues long.

V gene TRBV5-4 combines with J gene TRBJ1-6; possibly TRBD1 for D (5 bases). V lost 2 bases to trimming and J lost 0 bases, with 15 bases between them. Germline values: CDR1 SGHNT, CDR2 YYREEE (reference sequence). The CDR3 contains 18 residues. This CDR3 reads CASSFRTLTSSYNSPLHF. CDR3 bases: TGTGCCAGCAGCTTCCGGACACTCACAAGCTCCTATAATTCACCCCTCCACTTT.

This clonotype was detected many times. V gene TRBV12-3 or TRBV12-4 combines with J gene TRBJ1-4; TRBD1 might be the D (6 bases). CDR3 length: 15 residues. Trimming stripped 6 bases from V and 8 bases from J, with 19 bases between. CDR3 in DNA: TGTGCCAGCAGCCTAAGGCAGGGGACGGGCGAAAAACTGTTTTTT. Amino acid sequence: CASSLRQGTGEKLFF.

This clonotype has at least ten counts. V and J are TRBV28 and TRBJ2-7; 9 bases are a match to TRBD2. This CDR3 has 16 residues. J gave up 6 bases and V 6 bases, and 15 bases lay outside the gene matches. Germline CDR1 MDHEN, CDR2 SYDVKM. The CDR3 DNA is TGTGCCAGCAGCCCGGTTAGCGGGAGTTGGAAGTTCGAGCAGTACTTC. As protein: CASSPVSGSWKFEQYF.

This clonotype was observed many times. This chain joins TRBV20-1 and TRBJ1-2; D possibly corresponds to TRBD1 (5 bases). Germline V lookup: CDR1 DFQATT, CDR2 SNEGSKA (reference sequence). The CDR3 is made up of 13 amino acids. V lost 0 bases, J lost 4 bases, and 9 bases lay in between. Here the CDR3 reads CSARDGTVYGYTF. The CDR3 DNA follows: TGCAGTGCTAGAGACGGGACTGTCTATGGCTACACCTTC.

This clonotype was found many times. V gene TRBV28 combines with J gene TRBJ1-1; unclear D gene. Germline-derived CDR1 and CDR2 are MDHEN and SYDVKM. Trimming cost V 8 bases and J 2 bases, with 12 bases left between them. The CDR3 sequence is 13 residues long. The CDR3 loop reads CASLETFNTEAFF. Written as DNA, the CDR3 is TGTGCCAGCCTTGAGACCTTTAACACTGAAGCTTTCTTT.

The chain carries TRBV5-6 and TRBJ2-5; 10 nucleotides agree with TRBD1. Per the germline V gene, CDR1 is SGHDT and CDR2 is YYEEEE. The CDR3 extends over 15 amino acids. The J segment lost 5 bases and the V segment lost 4 bases, leaving 8 bases of the junction unmatched. Written as DNA, the CDR3 is TGTGCCAGCAGCCCACGGACAGGGGGTACGGAGACCCAGTACTTC. Protein sequence: CASSPRTGGTETQYF.

This clonotype has ten or more counts. The chain uses TRBV7-3 and TRBJ2-1, with 10 positions matching TRBD1. CDR1 and CDR2 (germline): SGHTA, FQGTGA. V trimming: 1 base; J trimming: 7 bases; junction bases outside the gene matches: 7. This CDR3 has 16 residues. CDR3: CASSLIPGQGKNEQFF. CDR3 in DNA: TGTGCCAGCAGCTTAATTCCGGGACAGGGGAAAAATGAGCAGTTCTTC.

This chain uses TRBV18 with TRBJ2-1; a possible D gene is TRBD2 (6 bases). V lost 4 bases and J lost 10, with 11 bases in between. In germline, CDR1 is KGHSH, CDR2 LQKENI. The CDR3 consists of 12 residues. CDR3 amino acids: CASSRRDGEQFF. CDR3 nucleotide sequence: TGTGCCAGCTCACGGCGGGATGGCGAGCAGTTCTTC. The full variable domain, its missing parts supplied by reference TRBV18 and TRBJ2-1, is NAGVMQNPRHLVRRRGQEARLRCSPMKGHSHVYWYRQLPEEGLKFMVYLQKENIIDESGMPKERFSAEFPKEGPSILRIQQVVRGDSAAYFCASSRRDGEQFFGPGTRLTVL.

This clonotype appeared a few times. Germline and junction disagree at one end, which may indicate a read error. The rearrangement links TRBV6-1 to TRBJ2-6, with TRBD1 matching 8 bases. CDR1 MNHNS and CDR2 SASEGT come from the germline V gene. The length of the CDR3 is 17 residues. CDR3 sequence: CASSRQGPSSGASVLTF. The CDR3, as DNA: TGTGCCAGTAGTAGACAGGGGCCAAGCTCTGGGGCCAGCGTCCTGACCTTC.

This clonotype was observed a handful of times. This chain links TRBV30 with TRBJ2-3; D possibly corresponds to TRBD1 (7 bases). CDR1 and CDR2 (germline): GTSNPN, SVGIG (reference sequence). Trimming removed 4 bases at V and 4 bases at J, with 12 bases between. CDR3 length: 13 amino acids. The CDR3 spells CAWNQGGADTQYF. The CDR3 DNA follows: TGTGCCTGGAATCAGGGGGGAGCAGATACGCAGTATTTT.

This clonotype was counted ten times or more. The chain is built from TRBV20-1 and TRBJ2-7, with 7 nucleotides matching TRBD1. The ends lost 2 bases at V and 3 bases at J; junction bases unmatched: 7. This CDR3 contains 14 residues. The germline gives CDR1 DFQATT, CDR2 SNEGSKA (reference sequence). The CDR3 loop is CSARTGASGYEQYF. In nucleotides, the CDR3 is TGCAGTGCTAGAACAGGGGCTTCTGGCTACGAGCAGTACTTC.

With respect to this clonotype: This may come from a read error, since a much larger clone is one base off. Lacking the conserved final phenylalanine or tryptophan, this CDR3 likely reflects a read error. J is TRBJ1-4 and V is TRBV2; D perhaps matches TRBD1 (5 bases). CDR3 length equals 23 residues. V lost 3 bases, J lost 0 bases, and 32 bases lay in between. In germline, CDR1 is SNHLY, CDR2 FYNNEI. CDR3 in amino acids: CASSDPDYRTGGGFGATNEKLFS. CDR3 sequence (DNA): TGTGCCAGCAGTGATCCGGACTATAGGACCGGGGGAGGGTTCGGAGCAACTAATGAAAAACTGTTTTCT.

In this sample, this clonotype turned up a few times. CDR3 protein: CASSLFGTGGYTF. The DNA for the CDR3 is TGCGCCAGCAGCCTCTTCGGGACTGGTGGCTACACCTTC. The gene calls are TRBV4-3 and TRBJ1-2; D might be TRBD1 (5 bases). V lost 4 bases, J lost 7 bases, and 13 bases lay in between. This CDR3 region has 13 residues. The germline CDR1 and CDR2 sequences are LGHNA and YSLEER.

Many counts were recorded for this clonotype. This chain uses TRBV20-1 with TRBJ1-1; no definite D call. Trimming removed 5 bases at V and 3 bases at J, with 10 bases between. CDR1 is DFQATT and CDR2 is SNEGSKA in the germline V gene (reference sequence). The CDR3 is 12 amino acids. The CDR3 reads CSAVVWDTEAFF. The CDR3 DNA reads TGCAGTGCTGTTGTGTGGGACACTGAAGCTTTCTTT.

This clonotype was recorded at least ten times. The gene calls are TRBV29-1 and TRBJ2-2, with unresolved D. The V gene lost 6 bases and the J gene lost 2 bases, with 4 bases spanning the gap. CDR1 is SQVTM, CDR2 ANQGSEA, per germline. The CDR3 has 11 residues. In DNA form, the CDR3 reads TGCAGCGTCCAAAACACCGGGGAGCTGTTTTTT. It translates to CSVQNTGELFF.

About this clonotype itself: This may arise from a read error, as a much more abundant clone is one base away. The CDR3 DNA follows: TGTGCCTGGACTCCGGGAAGTGAAGCTTTCTTT. This codes for CAWTPGSEAFF. The rearrangement uses TRBV30 and TRBJ1-1; D gene ambiguous. This CDR3 comprises 11 residues. The ends were cut back, 4 bases at V and 7 bases at J, with 10 bases in the middle. The germline V gene has CDR1 GTSNPN and CDR2 SVGIG (reference sequence).

There are a few counts of this clonotype. The chain recombines TRBV29-1 with TRBJ1-1; D is possibly TRBD1 (6 bases). The ends were cut back, 8 bases at V and 2 bases at J, with 18 bases in the middle. Germline lookup yields CDR1 SQVTM and CDR2 ANQGSEA. There are 14 residues in the CDR3. CDR3 bases: TGCAGCACTGCCGAGGACAGCAAAAACACTGAAGCTTTCTTT. Its protein product is CSTAEDSKNTEAFF.

The sample holds many counts of this clonotype. V usage is TRBV5-1 and J usage is TRBJ2-1, with D possibly being TRBD1 (6 bases). The CDR3 length is 14 residues. Trimming shortened V by 0 bases and J by 2 bases, and 6 bases separated the two germline ends. Germline V CDR1 and CDR2: SGHRS, YFSETQ. The CDR3 bases are TGCGCCAGCAGCTTGGGGGACACCTACAATGAGCAGTTCTTC. It yields the protein CASSLGDTYNEQFF.

Ten or more counts support this clonotype. This chain uses TRBV5-1 with TRBJ2-1; D may be TRBD1 or TRBD2 (5 bases each). Per the germline V gene, CDR1 is SGHRS and CDR2 is YFSETQ. Trimming removed 7 bases from V and 2 bases from J, with 13 bases in between. This CDR3 contains 14 residues. CDR3 region: CASAPGTTYNEQFF. The DNA of the CDR3 is TGCGCCAGCGCCCCAGGGACGACCTACAATGAGCAGTTCTTC.